These T cell receptor beta chains were read from a single sample in a study of tumor and adjacent non-tumor tissue in lung cancer. TCRdb reprocessed the multiplex PCR reads via MiXCR and lists one record per CDR3 protein. The table lists over 110,000 distinct CDR3 sequences, about 71% of them singletons. Sequenced input: lung tumor tissue. The source of these receptors is a man in his 60s with small cell lung cancer. Both conserved end residues are part of each CDR3. The order of the fields is J gene, V gene, CDR3 protein.

TRBJ2-3,TRBV28,CASSPRGGSDTQYF
TRBJ2-1,TRBV10-3,CAINPSYNEQLF
TRBJ2-1,TRBV11-2,CVSSRDSYYEQFF
TRBJ1-1,TRBV29-1,CSAHRGGEGTEAFF
TRBJ2-1,TRBV20-1,CSARVNRGTGEQFF
TRBJ2-3,TRBV10-3,CAISESFSGTDTQYF
TRBJ1-4,TRBV7-8,CVSSLGAGDQEKLFF
TRBJ2-1,TRBV6-1,CASSDQDRVHNEQFF
TRBJ2-1,TRBV12-5,CVSGPPNSNEQFF
TRBJ1-1,TRBV12-5,CASGLVLSVVEAFF
TRBJ2-7,TRBV20-1,CSGSHPPSVRRSEQYF
TRBJ1-1,TRBV20-1,CSPAGRGTEAFF
TRBJ2-3,TRBV12-3/TRBV12-4,CASSFAGTNTDTQYF
TRBJ2-1,TRBV4-1,CASSLSVTSSEHFF
TRBJ1-1,TRBV12-5,CASGLSGGGAFF
TRBJ2-3,TRBV6-5,CASSSILTSTDTQYF
TRBJ2-2,TRBV14,CASSPYMVTTGELFF
TRBJ2-1,TRBV29-1,CAWMLRYNEQFF
TRBJ2-1,TRBV5-4,CASSLVVTTQYNEQFF
TRBJ1-5,TRBV28,CASQGRNQPQHF
TRBJ2-1,TRBV12-3/TRBV12-4,CASMKRVPGEEGYEQFF
TRBJ2-5,TRBV6-6,CASSRGVETQYF
TRBJ1-1,TRBV24-1,CATSDLTEKAFF
TRBJ1-2,TRBV5-1,CASSRGQGIGGYTF
TRBJ2-3,TRBV20-1,CSDRPSDSTDTQYF
TRBJ2-7,TRBV12-3/TRBV12-4,CASSRDNNEQYF
TRBJ1-2,TRBV6-6,CAGSYSAGQGIDGYTF
TRBJ1-2,TRBV11-2,CASSLDMEVTTLYGYTF
TRBJ2-2,TRBV11-3,CAGSLDYRVDTGELFF